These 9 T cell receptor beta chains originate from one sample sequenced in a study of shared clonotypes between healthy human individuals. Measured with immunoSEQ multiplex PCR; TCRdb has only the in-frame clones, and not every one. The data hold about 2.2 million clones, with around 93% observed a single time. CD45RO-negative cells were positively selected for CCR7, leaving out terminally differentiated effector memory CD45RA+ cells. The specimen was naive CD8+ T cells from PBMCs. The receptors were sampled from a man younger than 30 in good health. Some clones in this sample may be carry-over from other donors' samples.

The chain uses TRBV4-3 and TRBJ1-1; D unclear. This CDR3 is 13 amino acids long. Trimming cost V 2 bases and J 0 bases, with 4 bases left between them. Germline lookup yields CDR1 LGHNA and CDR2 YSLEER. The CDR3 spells CASSQSVNTEAFF. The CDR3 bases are TGCGCCAGCAGCCAATCAGTGAACACTGAAGCTTTCTTT.

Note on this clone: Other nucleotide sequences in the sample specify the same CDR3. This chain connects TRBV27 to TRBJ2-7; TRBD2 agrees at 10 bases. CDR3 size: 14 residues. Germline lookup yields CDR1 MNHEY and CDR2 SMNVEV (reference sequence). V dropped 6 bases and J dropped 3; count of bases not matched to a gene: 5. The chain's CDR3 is CASSPGLAVYEQYF. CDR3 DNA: TGTGCCAGCAGCCCCGGACTAGCGGTCTACGAGCAGTACTTC.

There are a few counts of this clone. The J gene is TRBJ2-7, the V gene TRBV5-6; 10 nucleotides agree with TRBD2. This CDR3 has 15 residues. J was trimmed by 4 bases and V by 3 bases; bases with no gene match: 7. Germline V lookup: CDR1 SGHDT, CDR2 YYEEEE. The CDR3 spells CASSSSGTSAYEQYF. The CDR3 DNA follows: TGTGCCAGCAGCTCCTCCGGGACTAGCGCGTACGAGCAGTACTTC.

The CDR3 DNA is TGTGCCTGGAGTGTACCGAGGCTCTACGAGCAGTACTTC. Protein sequence: CAWSVPRLYEQYF. The chain is built from TRBV30 and TRBJ2-7; no reliable D call. The CDR3 spans 13 residues. CDR1 and CDR2 (germline): GTSNPN, SVGIG (reference sequence). V was pared by 0 bases and J by 3 bases, with 9 bases between.

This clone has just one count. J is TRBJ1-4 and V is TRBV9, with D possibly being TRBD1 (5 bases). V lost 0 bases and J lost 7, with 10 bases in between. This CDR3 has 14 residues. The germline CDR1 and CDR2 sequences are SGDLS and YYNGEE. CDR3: CASSVGQRSEKLFF. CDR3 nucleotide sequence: TGTGCCAGCAGCGTAGGACAGCGTAGTGAAAAACTGTTTTTT.

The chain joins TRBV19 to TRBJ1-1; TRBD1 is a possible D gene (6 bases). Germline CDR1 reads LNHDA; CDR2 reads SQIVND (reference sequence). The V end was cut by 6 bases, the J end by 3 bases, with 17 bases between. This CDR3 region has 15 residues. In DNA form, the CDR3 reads TGTGCCAGTAGCGGGGGGCGTCGGGGTGACACTGAAGCTTTCTTT. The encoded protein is CASSGGRRGDTEAFF.

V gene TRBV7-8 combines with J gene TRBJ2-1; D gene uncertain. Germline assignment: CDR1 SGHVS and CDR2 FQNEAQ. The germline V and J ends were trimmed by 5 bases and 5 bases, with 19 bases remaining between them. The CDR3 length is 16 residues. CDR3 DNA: TGTGCCAGCAGCCTCCTCAGGTTCTCCCCCAACAATGAGCAGTTCTTC. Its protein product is CASSLLRFSPNNEQFF.

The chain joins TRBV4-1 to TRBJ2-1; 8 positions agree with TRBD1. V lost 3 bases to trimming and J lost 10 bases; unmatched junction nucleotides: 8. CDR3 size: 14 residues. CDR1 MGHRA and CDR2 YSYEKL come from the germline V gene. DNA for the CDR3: TGCGCCAGCAGCCACCACGGACAGGGCCTCGAGCAGTTCTTC. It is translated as CASSHHGQGLEQFF.

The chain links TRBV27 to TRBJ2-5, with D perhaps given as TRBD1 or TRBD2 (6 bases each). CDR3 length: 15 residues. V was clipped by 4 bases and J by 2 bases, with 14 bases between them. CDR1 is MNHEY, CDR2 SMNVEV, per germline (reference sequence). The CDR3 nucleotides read TGTGCCAGCAGTTGGGGGGCAGGGCAGCAAGAGACCCAGTACTTC. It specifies CASSWGAGQQETQYF.